The T cell receptor (beta chain) under discussion was sequenced for a study of blood T cell repertoires in COVID-19. The method was immunoSEQ multiplex PCR; TCRdb's version includes in-frame clones alone and lacks a portion of them. The data contain 180,000 or so clones, about 80% of them seen just once; the ten biggest clones take up approximately 9%. V was cut by 2 bases and J by 4 bases, with 15 bases left in between. The CDR3 is 15 residues long. Germline V gene data show CDR1 as SGHRS and CDR2 as YFSETQ. Sequencing used peripheral blood. This chain joins TRBV5-1 and TRBJ2-5, with D possibly being TRBD2 (6 bases). This TCR derives from a woman aged 50 to 60 with active or convalescent COVID-19. This CDR3 is CASSFLRAEGETQYF. DNA for the CDR3: TGCGCCAGCAGCTTCCTACGGGCGGAGGGAGAGACCCAGTACTTC.